Each of the 10 T cell receptor beta chains below was sequenced from the same sample in a study of blood T cell repertoires in COVID-19. Profiling relied on immunoSEQ multiplex PCR, and the TCRdb table lists in-frame clones only, not all of them. Of about 210,000 clones listed, more than 70% are singletons. The sequencing input was peripheral blood. These receptors were taken from a woman aged 45-65 years with acute or convalescent COVID-19.

CDR3 loop: CASSPWANTEAFF. CDR3 bases: TGTGCCAGTAGTCCCTGGGCGAACACTGAAGCTTTCTTT. V usage is TRBV19 and J usage is TRBJ1-1, with D unresolved. The V gene's germline CDR1 is LNHDA and CDR2 SQIVND (reference sequence). This CDR3 region has 13 residues. Trimming took off 5 bases at V and 1 base at J, with 8 bases between the two ends.

The chain has TRBV13 and TRBJ2-3; possibly TRBD2 for D (5 bases). The germline V gene has CDR1 PRHDT and CDR2 FYEKMQ (reference sequence). The V end lost 5 bases, the J end lost 6 bases, and 18 bases lay between the germline ends. This CDR3 has 15 residues. CDR3 loop: CASSLRDTPWDTQYF. The CDR3 nucleotides are TGTGCCAGCAGCCTCCGGGATACCCCTTGGGATACGCAGTATTTT.

This clone has a handful of counts. This chain links TRBV4-1 with TRBJ2-4; 7 positions match TRBD2. The CDR3 is 15 amino acids. CDR1 and CDR2 (germline): MGHRA, YSYEKL. V was clipped by 0 bases and J by 7 bases; unmatched bases: 6. CDR3 amino acids: CASSQEGVGGNIQYF. Written as DNA, the CDR3 is TGCGCCAGCAGCCAAGAGGGGGTCGGGGGGAACATTCAGTACTTC.

This chain uses TRBV29-1 with TRBJ2-5, with TRBD2 identical over 8 bases. Trimming cost V 8 bases and J 4 bases; bases outside gene matches: 9. Looked up from germline, CDR1 is SQVTM and CDR2 is ANQGSEA. The CDR3 loop spans 13 amino acids. CDR3 nucleotide sequence: TGCAGCACGAGGACTAGCCCCTCAGAGACCCAGTACTTC. Its protein product is CSTRTSPSETQYF. The full variable domain, its missing parts supplied by reference TRBV29-1 and TRBJ2-5, is SAVISQKPSRDICQRGTSLTIQCQVDSQVTMMFWYRQQPGQSLTLIATANQGSEATYESGFVIDKFPISRPNLTFSTLTVSNMSPEDSSIYLCSTRTSPSETQYFGPGTRLLVL.

The chain links TRBV29-1 to TRBJ2-1; 7 nucleotides agree with TRBD2. The CDR3 consists of 13 residues. Germline trimming cut 7 bases from V and 4 bases from J; bases unmatched to any gene: 7. Germline assignment: CDR1 SQVTM and CDR2 ANQGSEA. The CDR3 bases are TGCAGCGGCGGGAGTTCGGGGTACAATGAGCAGTTCTTC. It translates to CSGGSSGYNEQFF.

V usage is TRBV2 and J usage is TRBJ2-1; unclear D gene. The CDR3 extends over 11 amino acids. V shed 8 bases and J shed 4 bases, with 6 bases lying between them. Germline lookup yields CDR1 SNHLY and CDR2 FYNNEI. The chain's CDR3 is CASVLYNEQFF. DNA for the CDR3: TGTGCCAGCGTACTTTACAATGAGCAGTTCTTC.

Comments on this clone: Relative to the germline gene, one junction end is altered; a read error may explain this. The chain employs TRBV29-1 and TRBJ2-1; 11 positions match TRBD1. CDR1 SQVTM and CDR2 ANQGSEA come from the germline V gene. The CDR3 is made up of 15 amino acids. The CDR3 region has the DNA TGCAGCGTCGAAGGGGGGACAGGGGGTTACAATGAGCAGTTCTTC. Translating it yields CSVEGGTGGYNEQFF.

Only a few counts were recorded for this clone. The chain links TRBV19 to TRBJ2-7, with 7 bases lining up with TRBD1. Germline CDR1 LNHDA, CDR2 SQIVND (reference sequence). The CDR3 consists of 14 residues. J lost 2 bases, V lost 8 bases, and 9 bases had no gene match. The CDR3 nucleotides read TGTGCCAGTCGTCATCCGGGACAGACCTACGAGCAGTACTTC. This encodes CASRHPGQTYEQYF.

V is TRBV9 and J is TRBJ2-1, with TRBD2 matching 7 bases. J lost 5 bases, V lost 3 bases, and 5 bases had no gene match. The length of the CDR3 is 14 residues. In germline, CDR1 is SGDLS, CDR2 YYNGEE. CDR3 nucleotide sequence: TGTGCCAGCAGCGACCGGGACTACAACAATGAGCAGTTCTTC. Translated: CASSDRDYNNEQFF.

The CDR3 reads CASTPLEGRASETQYF. In DNA form, the CDR3 reads TGTGCCAGCACCCCACTGGAGGGGAGGGCTTCTGAGACCCAGTACTTC. The V gene is TRBV6-6, the J gene TRBJ2-5, with TRBD2 matching over 7 bases. CDR1 and CDR2 (germline): MNHNY, SVGAGI (reference sequence). The V gene end was trimmed by 7 bases and the J gene end by 5 bases; junction bases not matched to a gene: 16. The CDR3 spans 16 residues.